These 30 T cell receptor beta chains came from one sample sequenced in a study of blood T cell repertoires in COVID-19. Here immunoSEQ multiplex PCR was the method, and the copy in TCRdb shows in-frame clones only, minus some. This table holds 200,000 to 250,000 clones, approximately 86% found once. The source material was peripheral blood. The receptors derive from a woman in her twenties or thirties who had recovered from COVID-19.

V gene TRBV4-2 combines with J gene TRBJ2-5, with 9 bases fitting TRBD2. CDR3 size: 18 residues. From germline, CDR1 is LGHNA and CDR2 YNFKEQ. Trimming removed 2 bases from V and 4 bases from J; junction bases left unmatched: 14. CDR3 in amino acids: CASSQKSRLAVPRETQYF. CDR3 nucleotide sequence: TGTGCCAGCAGCCAAAAATCGAGACTAGCGGTCCCCAGAGAGACCCAGTACTTC.

The V call is TRBV5-1, the J call TRBJ2-1; 9 nucleotides align to TRBD1. The CDR3 has 17 residues. V lost 0 bases to trimming and J lost 4 bases; unmatched junction nucleotides: 8. Germline CDR1 is SGHRS and CDR2 is YFSETQ. This chain's CDR3 is CASSLVGGTGFYNEQFF. The CDR3 nucleotides read TGCGCCAGCAGCTTGGTGGGTGGGACAGGGTTTTACAATGAGCAGTTCTTC.

The rearrangement links TRBV9 to TRBJ1-6, with 7 bases aligning to TRBD1. The V gene's germline CDR1 is SGDLS and CDR2 YYNGEE. CDR3 size: 15 residues. V lost 3 bases and J lost 7; bases outside the gene matches: 7. The DNA for the CDR3 is TGTGCCAGCAGCGGAGGGACAGCGCAAAATTCACCCCTCCACTTT. It encodes CASSGGTAQNSPLHF.

The chain is built from TRBV19 and TRBJ1-1; D gene ambiguous. The germline V gene encodes CDR1 LNHDA and CDR2 SQIVND (reference sequence). The CDR3 covers 11 residues. Between the trimmed V and J ends, which lost 8 bases and 5 bases, there was a span of 9 bases. This CDR3 is CASHTRTEAFF. CDR3 bases: TGTGCCAGTCATACGAGAACTGAAGCTTTCTTT. Supplemented by reference TRBV19 and TRBJ1-1, the full variable domain reads DGGITQSPKYLFRKEGQNVTLSCEQNLNHDAMYWYRQDPGQGLRLIYYSQIVNDFQKGDIAEGYSVSREKKESFPLTVTSAQKNPTAFYLCASHTRTEAFFGQGTRLTVV.

The V gene is TRBV6-5, the J gene TRBJ2-3, with 9 nucleotides matching TRBD2. CDR3 size: 15 residues. The V segment lost 7 bases and the J segment 1 base; nucleotides outside the gene matches: 6. The germline CDR1 and CDR2 sequences are MNHEY and SVGAGI. As DNA, the CDR3 is TGTGCCAGCACAATAGCGGGGGCCCGCACAGATACGCAGTATTTT. Its protein product is CASTIAGARTDTQYF.

The gene calls are TRBV19 and TRBJ1-1; possibly TRBD1 for D (6 bases). Trimming removed 3 bases from V and 4 bases from J, with 18 bases in between. The CDR3 has 16 residues. Germline V gene lookup returns CDR1 LNHDA and CDR2 SQIVND (reference sequence). The CDR3 sequence is CASSMVPTGIATEAFF. The CDR3 DNA sequence: TGTGCCAGTAGTATGGTTCCTACAGGGATTGCCACTGAAGCTTTCTTT.

The rearrangement uses TRBV3-1 (or the pseudogene TRBV3-2) and TRBJ2-1; tentative D call: TRBD1 (6 bases). Per the germline V gene, CDR1 is LGHDT and CDR2 is YNNKEL (reference sequence). V shed 0 bases and J shed 8 bases, with 14 bases lying between them. This CDR3 region has 15 residues. The CDR3 reads CASSQEVGRGDEQFF. The CDR3 DNA reads TGTGCCAGCAGCCAAGAAGTCGGCAGGGGTGATGAGCAGTTCTTC.

The genes are TRBV15 and TRBJ2-2; 10 bases agree with TRBD1. The CDR3 spans 15 residues. J was trimmed by 3 bases and V by 5 bases; bases with no gene match: 3. From germline, CDR1 is LNHNV and CDR2 YYDKDF (reference sequence). CDR3 coding DNA: TGTGCCACCAGCTTCGGACAGGGGGACACCGGGGAGCTGTTTTTT. It is translated as CATSFGQGDTGELFF.

The chain carries TRBV3-1 (or the pseudogene TRBV3-2) and TRBJ1-3; D is unresolved. V was trimmed by 1 base and J by 0 bases, leaving 7 bases between them. CDR1 is LGHDT and CDR2 is YNNKEL in the germline V gene (reference sequence). This CDR3 has 15 amino acids. DNA of the CDR3: TGTGCCAGCAGCCAAGGCAGAACCTCTGGAAACACCATATATTTT. It translates to CASSQGRTSGNTIYF.

This clone was recorded a few times. J is TRBJ2-1 and V is TRBV6-5; D possibly corresponds to TRBD1 (6 bases). V lost 6 bases and J 8 bases, leaving 14 bases between the germline ends. This CDR3 comprises 13 residues. Germline CDR1 and CDR2: MNHEY and SVGAGI. CDR3 nucleotide sequence: TGTGCCAGCAGCATACAGGGTCTATATGAGCAGTTCTTC. Residues: CASSIQGLYEQFF.

The chain joins TRBV19 to TRBJ1-2, with 7 bases fitting TRBD1. Per the germline V gene, CDR1 is LNHDA and CDR2 is SQIVND (reference sequence). The CDR3 loop spans 13 amino acids. The trim removed 6 bases at V and 8 bases at J, leaving 9 bases unmatched. CDR3 nucleotides: TGTGCCAGTAGATGGGGACAGAAGGACGGCTACACCTTC. Protein: CASRWGQKDGYTF.

The chain has TRBV3-1 (or the pseudogene TRBV3-2) and TRBJ2-7; tentatively, D is TRBD1 (5 bases). The CDR3 spans 14 residues. Looked up from germline, CDR1 is LGHDT and CDR2 is YNNKEL (reference sequence). V lost 4 bases to trimming and J lost 3 bases, with 13 bases between them. The CDR3 DNA follows: TGTGCCAGCAGCCTTTACCCCGACAGCTACGAGCAGTACTTC. It translates to CASSLYPDSYEQYF.

This chain uses TRBV2 with TRBJ2-7, with D maybe TRBD1 (5 bases). Germline values: CDR1 SNHLY, CDR2 FYNNEI. Trimming cost V 5 bases and J 0 bases, with 8 bases left between them. The CDR3 is 13 amino acids. The CDR3 nucleotides read TGTGCCAGCAGTAAAGGACACTCCTACGAGCAGTACTTC. Translation gives CASSKGHSYEQYF.

The chain employs TRBV7-2 and TRBJ1-3; TRBD1 matches at 8 bases. Looked up from germline, CDR1 is SGHTA and CDR2 is FQGNSA. J gave up 3 bases and V 1 base, and 5 bases lay outside the gene matches. CDR3 length: 16 residues. CDR3 in amino acids: CASSLVAGTGGNTIYF. The CDR3 nucleotides are TGTGCCAGCAGCTTAGTGGCAGGGACAGGTGGAAACACCATATATTTT.

The rearrangement joins TRBV4-1 to TRBJ2-1; weak D call: TRBD2 (5 bases). The germline V gene has CDR1 MGHRA and CDR2 YSYEKL. Trimming took 4 bases from V and 6 from J, leaving 16 bases between them. The CDR3 has 15 amino acids. The CDR3 region is CASSPDSSRSNEQFF. CDR3 DNA sequence: TGCGCCAGCAGCCCGGACTCGTCGAGATCCAATGAGCAGTTCTTC.

The chain has TRBV13 and TRBJ1-2; D might be TRBD1 (6 bases). The CDR3 runs 15 residues. V gave up 7 bases and J gave up 4 bases, with 19 bases separating them. Per germline, CDR1 PRHDT and CDR2 FYEKMQ (reference sequence). The CDR3 nucleotides read TGTGCCAGCACCCAGGGGCAGGGGCACGCCTATGGCTACACCTTC. Translation gives CASTQGQGHAYGYTF.

The V and J genes are TRBV12-5 and TRBJ2-7; TRBD2 matches 9 bases. The CDR3 covers 15 residues. CDR1 is LGHNT, CDR2 FRNRAP, per germline. V dropped 5 bases and J dropped 2; count of bases not matched to a gene: 7. The CDR3 is CASGRGASGAYEQYF. In nucleotides, the CDR3 is TGTGCTAGTGGTCGCGGGGCTAGCGGGGCCTACGAGCAGTACTTC.

The chain has TRBV19 and TRBJ2-1, with 10 bases matching TRBD2. CDR1 is LNHDA and CDR2 is SQIVND in the germline V gene (reference sequence). The CDR3 runs to 20 residues. The trim removed 1 base at V and 0 bases at J, leaving 12 bases unmatched. CDR3 sequence (DNA): TGTGCCAGTAGTATAGCTTCACTAGCGGGGTTTATGAGCTCCTACAATGAGCAGTTCTTC. Protein product: CASSIASLAGFMSSYNEQFF.

The V and J genes are TRBV18 and TRBJ2-1; D call uncertain. The ends were cut back, 4 bases at V and 5 bases at J, with 18 bases in the middle. Looked up from germline, CDR1 is KGHSH and CDR2 is LQKENI. The CDR3 is made up of 16 amino acids. The CDR3 here is CASSLKAPGSHNEQFF. CDR3 sequence (DNA): TGTGCCAGCTCACTCAAAGCCCCCGGGTCTCACAATGAGCAGTTCTTC.

The chain combines TRBV11-1 with TRBJ2-7; maybe TRBD1 (6 bases). Looked up from germline, CDR1 is SGHAT and CDR2 is FQDESV (reference sequence). The CDR3 sequence is 13 residues long. The V and J ends lost 2 bases and 6 bases respectively, with 11 bases between them. CDR3 nucleotide sequence: TGTGCCAGCAGCTTATTAACAGGGTTCGAGCAGTACTTC. Translated, it gives CASSLLTGFEQYF.

J is TRBJ1-5 and V is TRBV7-2; perhaps TRBD1 as D (5 bases). Germline CDR1 reads SGHTA; CDR2 reads FQGNSA. The CDR3 runs 15 residues. The V and J ends lost 1 base and 9 bases respectively, with 16 bases between them. The CDR3 loop is CASSLDVTGLRPQHF. DNA of the CDR3: TGTGCCAGCAGCTTAGATGTAACAGGTTTACGGCCCCAGCATTTT.

The count of this clone is one. V gene TRBV7-2 combines with J gene TRBJ2-3, with TRBD2 identical over 9 bases. The CDR3 runs to 17 residues. V was pared by 3 bases and J by 2 bases, with 9 bases of the junction left unmatched. Germline V CDR1 and CDR2: SGHTA, FQGNSA. The CDR3 sequence is CASSFRKRGATTDTQYF. For the CDR3, the DNA is TGTGCCAGCAGCTTCCGGAAGCGGGGGGCGACCACAGATACGCAGTATTTT.

J is TRBJ1-4 and V is TRBV7-2, with 11 bases identical to TRBD1. CDR3 size: 16 residues. Trimming cost V 5 bases and J 2 bases; bases outside gene matches: 4. Germline CDR1 is SGHTA and CDR2 is FQGNSA. The CDR3 sequence: CASSLDRGRTNEKLFF. The CDR3 DNA reads as TGTGCCAGCAGCCTGGACAGGGGGCGGACTAATGAAAAACTGTTTTTT.

The J gene is TRBJ2-5, the V gene TRBV6-2 or TRBV6-3; TRBD2 matches 8 bases. V dropped 0 bases and J dropped 5; count of bases not matched to a gene: 14. The CDR3 spans 18 residues. Germline assignment: CDR1 MNHEY and CDR2 SVGEGT. The CDR3 region is CASSYSIIGSGKTETQYF. The CDR3 region has the DNA TGTGCCAGCAGTTACTCGATTATCGGTAGCGGGAAAACGGAGACCCAGTACTTC.

The genes are TRBV19 and TRBJ1-6, with a weak D call TRBD1 (5 bases). This CDR3 region has 22 residues. Germline CDR1 reads LNHDA; CDR2 reads SQIVND (reference sequence). The germline V and J ends were trimmed by 7 bases and 1 base, with 32 bases remaining between them. The CDR3 loop is CASTKSIAYSMAGSSYNSPLHF. The CDR3, as DNA: TGTGCCAGTACAAAATCAATCGCCTACTCAATGGCAGGGTCATCCTATAATTCACCCCTCCACTTT. Combining the CDR3 with reference TRBV19 and TRBJ1-6 gives the whole variable domain DGGITQSPKYLFRKEGQNVTLSCEQNLNHDAMYWYRQDPGQGLRLIYYSQIVNDFQKGDIAEGYSVSREKKESFPLTVTSAQKNPTAFYLCASTKSIAYSMAGSSYNSPLHFGNGTRLTVT.

This chain connects TRBV6-5 to TRBJ1-2, with 8 bases identical to TRBD1. With V trimmed by 0 bases and J by 8 bases, 5 bases remained unmatched. Germline V lookup: CDR1 MNHEY, CDR2 SVGAGI. CDR3 length: 14 amino acids. The CDR3 bases are TGTGCCAGCAGTTACTCACAGACAGGGGTGGGCTACACCTTC. It is translated as CASSYSQTGVGYTF.

The rearrangement joins TRBV4-1 to TRBJ2-1; TRBD2 agrees at 14 bases. The CDR3 is made up of 19 amino acids. Germline V CDR1 and CDR2: MGHRA, YSYEKL. V lost 0 bases, J lost 2 bases, and 6 bases stayed unmatched. The chain's CDR3 is CASSQERLAGGPTYNEQFF. In DNA form, the CDR3 reads TGCGCCAGCAGCCAAGAGAGACTAGCGGGGGGGCCCACCTACAATGAGCAGTTCTTC.

This chain connects TRBV10-3 to TRBJ2-5; no definite D call. Per germline, CDR1 ENHRY and CDR2 SYGVKD. Trimming stripped 7 bases from V and 5 bases from J, with 14 bases between. This CDR3 contains 13 residues. The CDR3 is CAINSVVYETQYF. The DNA for the CDR3 is TGTGCCATCAACAGTGTGGTATATGAGACCCAGTACTTC.

This clone was seen just once. This chain joins TRBV4-2 and TRBJ2-3; 8 bases map to TRBD2. The ends lost 4 bases at V and 2 bases at J; junction bases unmatched: 5. The length of the CDR3 is 15 residues. Germline V lookup: CDR1 LGHNA, CDR2 YNFKEQ. In DNA form, the CDR3 reads TGTGCCAGCAGCCGAGTAGCGGGAACCACAGATACGCAGTATTTT. Protein: CASSRVAGTTDTQYF.

This clone has just a few counts. V and J are TRBV7-3 and TRBJ2-7, with D possibly being TRBD2 (6 bases). The CDR3 has 13 residues. Trimming removed 4 bases from V and 9 bases from J, with 16 bases in between. From germline, CDR1 is SGHTA and CDR2 FQGTGA. CDR3 protein: CASSSHVAGWQYF. CDR3 coding DNA: TGTGCCAGCAGCTCCCACGTTGCGGGGTGGCAGTACTTC.